The source of this TCR beta chain is a study of T-cell memory formation after mild COVID-19. Study overall: Largely donor-specific sequence clusters came from a couple of donors.

Concerning this clonotype: The antigen is unknown.

Whole-study results and caveats: In pre-infection memory, a portion of responding clones appeared, which suggested that cross-reactive memory joined. Clones contracting day 15 to 85 were balanced CD4/CD8; later expanders leaned CD4+. Clones from the second wave (peaking day 37) had unconfirmed SARS-CoV-2 specificity.

MiXCR, applied by TCRdb to the 5' RACE reads, yields one record per CDR3 protein. Among around 200,000 distinct CDR3 sequences, approximately 10% were seen once, and the ten largest hold roughly 3%. This clonotype was obtained from a man younger than 30 who had mild COVID-19 (a few samples of this study predate the infection). Cell type and time point are not known. The specimen was PBMCs or a T cell subset sorted from them (not recorded which).

CDR3 residues: CAIKGANYGYTF. In DNA, the CDR3 is TGTGCCATCAAGGGGGCTAACTATGGCTACACCTTC. The rearrangement links TRBV10-3 to TRBJ1-2, with a weak D call TRBD1 (6 bases). CDR1 and CDR2 (germline): ENHRY, SYGVKD. Trimming stripped 7 bases from V and 0 bases from J, with 6 bases between. The CDR3 covers 12 residues.